Listed below are T cell receptor beta chains from one sample, sequenced in a study of T cells after yellow fever vaccination. Each CDR3 protein gets one entry after TCRdb re-called the 5' RACE reads with MiXCR. The sample has 620,000 or so distinct CDR3 sequences, 10% to 15% seen once. The starting material was PBMCs, obtained on the day of the yellow fever booster vaccination. Source of these receptors: a man between 25 and 39 years old who received the YFV17D yellow fever vaccine. CDR3s include the opening cysteine and the closing phenylalanine or tryptophan. D genes are given only for firm matches. Size is omitted from some rows. Given values are once, few, many or a class for expanded clones.

TRBV20-1	TRBJ2-1	TRBD2	few	TGCAGTGCTAGCGAAACTAGCGGGAGCTACAATGAGCAGTTCTTC	CSASETSGSYNEQFF
TRBV18	TRBJ2-1	NA	many	TGTGCCAGCTCACCACAGGGGACTGACATCGGGGCTGAGCAGTTCTTC	CASSPQGTDIGAEQFF
TRBV2	TRBJ2-7	NA	NA	TGTGCCACGGGCGGGATTTTGACCTTTTCGTACTTC	CATGGILTFSYF
TRBV29-1	TRBJ2-7	NA	NA	TGCAGCGTTGGTGGCTGGGGCTACGAGCAGTACTTC	CSVGGWGYEQYF
TRBV20-1	TRBJ1-4	NA	NA	TGCAGTGCTACTTTGGGGGCGTCTAATGAAAAACTGTTTTTT	CSATLGASNEKLFF
TRBV6-2/TRBV6-3	TRBJ2-5	TRBD1	NA	TGTGCCAGCAGTTACCCCGAGGACAGGTACCAAGAGACCCAGTACTTC	CASSYPEDRYQETQYF
TRBV29-1	TRBJ2-3	NA	NA	TGCAGCGTTGTAACTAGCACAGATACGCAGTATTTT	CSVVTSTDTQYF
TRBV28	TRBJ2-7	NA	few	TGTGCCAGCAGGACGCCACAGGTGACGGGTGGCGAGCAGTACTTC	CASRTPQVTGGEQYF
TRBV3-1	TRBJ2-1	TRBD2	many	TGTGCCAGCAGCCAAGATTTTACTAGCGGTTACAATGAGCAGTTCTTC	CASSQDFTSGYNEQFF
TRBV20-1	TRBJ2-7	TRBD2	NA	TGCAGTGCTAGAGATTTACTAGCGGGAGTCTACGAGCAGTACTTC	CSARDLLAGVYEQYF
TRBV7-2	TRBJ2-5	TRBD2	few	TGTGCCAGCAGTTCGACTAGCGGGATACCAGAGACCCAGTACTTC	CASSSTSGIPETQYF
TRBV6-2/TRBV6-3	TRBJ1-2	TRBD1	few	TGTGCCAGCAGGCCACTTGGGACAGGCGGCGGCTACACCTTC	CASRPLGTGGGYTF
TRBV7-2	TRBJ2-7	NA	NA	TGTGCCAGCAGCCGTGACAATTATCTCGACGAGCAGTACTTC	CASSRDNYLDEQYF
TRBV5-1	TRBJ1-2	TRBD1	many	TGTGCCAGCAGTTCGACAGGGGGGGACTATGGCTACACCTTC	CASSSTGGDYGYTF
TRBV6-1	TRBJ1-2	NA	NA	TGTGACAGCAGGCCGAGCCTCACTAATAACTATGGCTACACCTTC	CDSRPSLTNNYGYTF
TRBV2	TRBJ2-2	NA	NA	TGTGCCAGCCATCCCCTAGCGACGAACACCGGGGAGCTGTTTTTT	CASHPLATNTGELFF